Below, 31 T cell receptor beta chains from the same sample are listed, as sequenced in a study of cytomegalovirus exposure and HLA in healthy donors. The PCR made use of 60 Vbeta and 13 Jbeta primers. Assay used: immunoSEQ multiplex PCR; TCRdb lists only in-frame clones, some missing. In the table there are about 150,000 clones, around three quarters of which are singletons. Sequenced material: PBMCs. The receptors come from a male donor in good health and CMV-seronegative.

This chain connects TRBV16 to TRBJ1-2, with D possibly TRBD1 on 5 matching bases. The CDR3 is 14 amino acids. V was shortened by 0 bases and J by 5 bases, with 10 bases between the two germline ends. Per germline, CDR1 KGHSY and CDR2 FQNENV. The CDR3 here is CASSQSETEYGYTF. In DNA form, the CDR3 reads TGTGCCAGCAGCCAATCGGAGACAGAGTATGGCTACACCTTC.

The gene calls are TRBV7-2 and TRBJ2-7; D may be TRBD2 (6 bases). The length of the CDR3 is 17 residues. Germline CDR1 reads SGHTA; CDR2 reads FQGNSA. The V end lost 5 bases, the J end lost 2 bases, and 22 bases lay between the germline ends. The CDR3 reads CASSRRTSQPATYEQYF. The CDR3, as DNA: TGTGCCAGCAGCCGCCGCACTAGCCAACCAGCTACCTACGAGCAGTACTTC.

The chain links TRBV19 to TRBJ2-5, with D perhaps TRBD1 (5 bases). The CDR3 is 15 residues long. Trimming took off 5 bases at V and 5 bases at J, with 18 bases between the two ends. Germline assignment: CDR1 LNHDA and CDR2 SQIVND (reference sequence). The CDR3 sequence is CASSARQGAEETQYF. The CDR3 DNA sequence: TGTGCCAGTAGTGCTCGCCAAGGGGCGGAGGAGACCCAGTACTTC. The variable domain in full, completed from reference TRBV19 and TRBJ2-5, reads DGGITQSPKYLFRKEGQNVTLSCEQNLNHDAMYWYRQDPGQGLRLIYYSQIVNDFQKGDIAEGYSVSREKKESFPLTVTSAQKNPTAFYLCASSARQGAEETQYFGPGTRLLVL.

The chain employs TRBV30 and TRBJ2-4; weak D call: TRBD2 (6 bases). CDR1 is GTSNPN and CDR2 is SVGIG in the germline V gene (reference sequence). The V end was cut by 1 base, the J end by 6 bases, with 16 bases between. This CDR3 spans 15 amino acids. The CDR3 here is CAWSGPGLWRNIQYF. In DNA, the CDR3 is TGTGCCTGGAGTGGGCCGGGACTTTGGCGAAACATTCAGTACTTC.

This clone is a singleton in its sample. The chain links TRBV29-1 to TRBJ2-7; possibly TRBD2 for D (5 bases). There are 13 residues in the CDR3. Germline CDR1 and CDR2: SQVTM and ANQGSEA. Between the trimmed V and J ends, which lost 0 bases and 4 bases, there was a span of 10 bases. CDR3 in DNA: TGCAGCGTTGAAGAAGCGGAGCCTTACGAGCAGTACTTC. Translation gives CSVEEAEPYEQYF.

V is TRBV28 and J is TRBJ2-3, with 13 bases lining up with TRBD2. CDR3 length equals 21 residues. J was trimmed by 1 base and V by 4 bases; bases with no gene match: 17. The germline gives CDR1 MDHEN, CDR2 SYDVKM. CDR3 nucleotide sequence: TGTGCCAGCAGTTCCGCTTACGGTGGACTAGCGGGAGTACCGGGCACAGATACGCAGTATTTT. Amino acid sequence: CASSSAYGGLAGVPGTDTQYF.

This clone was counted a few times. The same CDR3 arises from other DNA sequences in this sample as well. The V call is TRBV2, the J call TRBJ2-3; 9 nucleotides agree with TRBD1. V dropped 5 bases and J dropped 1; count of bases not matched to a gene: 4. From germline, CDR1 is SNHLY and CDR2 FYNNEI. The CDR3 sequence is 15 residues long. The CDR3 loop reads CASSTRTGGTDTQYF. In DNA form, the CDR3 reads TGTGCCAGCAGTACGCGGACAGGGGGCACAGATACGCAGTATTTT.

The chain couples TRBV4-3 to TRBJ2-1; 10 bases are shared with TRBD2. Germline V gene data show CDR1 as LGHNA and CDR2 as YSLEER. After removal of 0 bases from V and 10 bases from J, the junction contained 9 bases not matched to a gene. The CDR3 length is 16 residues. The CDR3 region has the DNA TGCGCCAGCAGCCAAGACCTCCCTAGTAGCGGGGGGGAGCAGTTCTTC. Translated: CASSQDLPSSGGEQFF.

As to this clone: This CDR3 is also generated by other DNA sequences in the sample. The J gene is TRBJ1-5, the V gene TRBV5-5; D unresolved. The germline CDR1 and CDR2 sequences are SGHKS and YYEKEE (reference sequence). Trimming removed 0 bases from V and 7 bases from J, with 11 bases in between. The CDR3 has 14 residues. The CDR3 nucleotides read TGTGCCAGCAGCTTGGGGGCAGACAACCAGCCCCAGCATTTT. Protein product: CASSLGADNQPQHF.

The chain combines TRBV9 with TRBJ2-5; D not certain. CDR1 SGDLS and CDR2 YYNGEE come from the germline V gene. Trimming took off 3 bases at V and 3 bases at J, with 12 bases between the two ends. There are 14 residues in the CDR3. Here the CDR3 reads CASSGGSREETQYF. The CDR3 DNA is TGTGCCAGCAGCGGAGGTAGTAGAGAAGAGACCCAGTACTTC. Full variable domain (rest looked up from reference TRBV9 and TRBJ2-5): DSGVTQTPKHLITATGQRVTLRCSPRSGDLSVYWYQQSLDQGLQFLIQYYNGEERAKGNILERFSAQQFPDLHSELNLSSLELGDSALYFCASSGGSREETQYFGPGTRLLVL.

V gene TRBV13 combines with J gene TRBJ2-3; tentatively, D is TRBD2 (6 bases). The ends were cut back, 0 bases at V and 5 bases at J, with 24 bases in the middle. The CDR3 contains 19 residues. Germline assignment: CDR1 PRHDT and CDR2 FYEKMQ (reference sequence). CDR3 bases: TGTGCCAGCAGCTTAGGCCCTCTTCCTAGGGCTAGCGCGTTAGATACGCAGTATTTT. Encoded protein: CASSLGPLPRASALDTQYF. The full variable domain, its missing parts supplied by reference TRBV13 and TRBJ2-3, is AAGVIQSPRHLIKEKRETATLKCYPIPRHDTVYWYQQGPGQDPQFLISFYEKMQSDKGSIPDRFSAQQFSDYHSELNMSSLELGDSALYFCASSLGPLPRASALDTQYFGPGTRLTVL.

The V and J genes are TRBV7-3 and TRBJ1-1; possible D gene TRBD1, 5 bases. Trimming left V 2 bases short and J 4 bases short, with 14 bases between. The CDR3 contains 15 residues. CDR1 is SGHTA and CDR2 is FQGTGA in the germline V gene. CDR3 protein: CASSLVGGVGTEAFF. The CDR3 nucleotides are TGTGCCAGCAGCTTAGTGGGGGGAGTGGGCACTGAAGCTTTCTTT. Filled out from reference TRBV7-3 and TRBJ1-1, the complete variable domain reads GAGVSQTPSNKVTEKGKYVELRCDPISGHTALYWYRQSLGQGPEFLIYFQGTGAADDSGLPNDRFFAVRPEGSVSTLKIQRTERGDSAVYLCASSLVGGVGTEAFFGQGTRLTVV.

The chain recombines TRBV28 with TRBJ1-6, with 9 positions matching TRBD1. This CDR3 comprises 13 residues. Losses at the gene ends were 8 bases for V and 8 bases for J; bases not matched to a gene: 4. CDR1 is MDHEN, CDR2 SYDVKM, per germline. CDR3 residues: CASARTGDSPLHF. The CDR3 DNA is TGTGCCAGCGCAAGGACAGGGGATTCACCCCTCCACTTT.

The chain carries TRBV2 and TRBJ2-5, with 9 bases matching TRBD2. CDR3 length: 15 residues. V gave up 0 bases and J gave up 5 bases; unmatched junction bases: 4. Germline CDR1 reads SNHLY; CDR2 reads FYNNEI. CDR3 sequence: CASSEAAGGVETQYF. CDR3 sequence (DNA): TGTGCCAGCAGTGAAGCGGCGGGGGGGGTCGAGACCCAGTACTTC.

This clone was recorded only once. This rearrangement joins TRBV28 to TRBJ1-5, with D uncertain. V dropped 3 bases and J dropped 3 bases, with 6 bases sitting between them. This CDR3 region has 13 residues. Germline loops: CDR1 MDHEN, CDR2 SYDVKM. Here the CDR3 DNA reads TGTGCCAGCAGTTTTGACAACAATCAGCCCCAGCATTTT. Encoded protein: CASSFDNNQPQHF.

V and J are TRBV2 and TRBJ1-2, with 7 bases fitting TRBD1. CDR3 length equals 13 residues. Germline lookup yields CDR1 SNHLY and CDR2 FYNNEI. Trimming took 6 bases from V and 8 from J; bases not matched to a gene: 9. The CDR3, as DNA: TGTGCCAGCAGGTCGACAGGGCCCCAGGGCTACACCTTC. Amino acid sequence: CASRSTGPQGYTF.

The chain links TRBV7-9 to TRBJ2-1; 8 nucleotides agree with TRBD2. This CDR3 is 13 amino acids long. Germline CDR1 SEHNR, CDR2 FQNEAQ (reference sequence). With V trimmed by 5 bases and J by 6 bases, 3 bases remained unmatched. CDR3 nucleotides: TGTGCCAGCAGCCCCGGGACTAGCAATGAGCAGTTCTTC. This codes for CASSPGTSNEQFF.

Of note for this clone: The same CDR3 can be traced to other DNA sequences in this sample. V usage is TRBV10-3 and J usage is TRBJ1-2, with 8 positions matching TRBD1. The CDR3 is 13 residues long. Germline CDR1 and CDR2: ENHRY and SYGVKD. V was clipped by 6 bases and J by 5 bases; unmatched bases: 5. The CDR3 bases are TGTGCCATCAGCGCGGACAGGGTTTATGGCTACACCTTC. This translates into CAISADRVYGYTF.

This clone came up a few times. V is TRBV5-1 and J is TRBJ2-3, with D possibly matching TRBD2 (7 bases). Trimming cost V 3 bases and J 2 bases, with 13 bases left between them. Germline CDR1 reads SGHRS; CDR2 reads YFSETQ. The CDR3 covers 15 residues. CDR3 region: CASSSAGATTDTQYF. In DNA, the CDR3 is TGCGCCAGCAGCTCGGCGGGGGCTACCACAGATACGCAGTATTTT.

This chain connects TRBV2 to TRBJ2-6; perhaps TRBD1 as D (5 bases). Germline assignment: CDR1 SNHLY and CDR2 FYNNEI. The CDR3 length is 19 residues. Trimming left V 0 bases short and J 2 bases short, with 17 bases between. This CDR3 reads CASSEALTVILAGANVLTF. The CDR3 coding sequence is TGTGCCAGCAGTGAAGCGCTGACAGTAATCTTAGCTGGGGCCAACGTCCTGACTTTC.

The rearrangement links TRBV28 to TRBJ1-5; TRBD1 might be the D (6 bases). The V and J ends lost 4 bases and 4 bases respectively, with 11 bases between them. This CDR3 comprises 14 residues. CDR1 is MDHEN, CDR2 SYDVKM, per germline. CDR3: CASSSGGANQPQHF. CDR3 nucleotide sequence: TGTGCCAGCAGTTCTGGGGGCGCGAATCAGCCCCAGCATTTT.

This clone has just a few counts. The chain employs TRBV4-1 and TRBJ1-2; D possibly corresponds to TRBD1 (6 bases). CDR1 and CDR2 (germline): MGHRA, YSYEKL. The CDR3 covers 15 residues. V was pared by 1 base and J by 8 bases, with 17 bases between. CDR3 coding DNA: TGCGCCAGCAGCCAAGCGGCTGACAGGTCGGGCGGCTACACCTTC. Translated, it gives CASSQAADRSGGYTF.

The V gene is TRBV9, the J gene TRBJ1-3, with D possibly TRBD1 on 5 matching bases. From germline, CDR1 is SGDLS and CDR2 YYNGEE. The CDR3 extends over 13 amino acids. With 0 bases removed from V and 4 bases from J, the gap between germline ends came to 5 bases. The CDR3 DNA reads as TGTGCCAGCAGCGTAGAGGGGGGAAACACCATATATTTT. Amino acids: CASSVEGGNTIYF.

This chain uses TRBV6-6 with TRBJ2-5; D is undetermined. There are 12 residues in the CDR3. Germline V lookup: CDR1 MNHNY, CDR2 SVGAGI (reference sequence). V lost 3 bases, J lost 4 bases, and 6 bases lay in between. In DNA form, the CDR3 reads TGTGCCAGCAGTTATGTCAGAGAGACCCAGTACTTC. It translates to CASSYVRETQYF.

The rearrangement uses TRBV18 and TRBJ1-5, with D uncertain. Germline CDR1 reads KGHSH; CDR2 reads LQKENI. CDR3 size: 16 residues. Trimming took 4 bases from V and 0 from J, leaving 13 bases between them. CDR3 region: CASSRGFRDSNQPQHF. The CDR3 DNA sequence: TGTGCCAGCTCACGAGGGTTTCGTGATAGCAATCAGCCCCAGCATTTT.

This clone was observed a single time. V gene TRBV9 combines with J gene TRBJ2-7; TRBD2 agrees at 12 bases. The CDR3 extends over 15 amino acids. V lost 3 bases, J lost 4 bases, and 5 bases stayed unmatched. Germline CDR1 is SGDLS and CDR2 is YYNGEE. CDR3 amino acids: CASSEGLAGWYEQYF. CDR3 in DNA: TGTGCCAGCAGCGAAGGACTAGCGGGATGGTACGAGCAGTACTTC.

This rearrangement joins TRBV30 to TRBJ1-5; perhaps TRBD1 as D (5 bases). CDR1 is GTSNPN, CDR2 SVGIG, per germline (reference sequence). Trimming removed 1 base at V and 6 bases at J, with 13 bases between. CDR3 size: 14 residues. The CDR3 loop is CAWSGNWGGQPQHF. As DNA, the CDR3 is TGTGCCTGGAGTGGAAACTGGGGCGGTCAGCCCCAGCATTTT.

This clone turned up a few times. The V gene is TRBV28, the J gene TRBJ1-2, with TRBD1 as a possible D gene (6 bases). V was clipped by 7 bases and J by 4 bases, with 16 bases between them. CDR3 size: 14 residues. Germline assignment: CDR1 MDHEN and CDR2 SYDVKM. The CDR3 here is CASTTSFRGYGYTF. The DNA of the CDR3 is TGTGCCAGCACCACCTCGTTCAGGGGCTATGGCTACACCTTC.

The V call is TRBV7-2, the J call TRBJ2-7; D might be TRBD1 (5 bases). V lost 2 bases to trimming and J lost 3 bases, with 14 bases between them. Germline V gene data show CDR1 as SGHTA and CDR2 as FQGNSA. CDR3 length equals 15 residues. CDR3 amino acids: CASSLTPGFLYEQYF. The CDR3 DNA reads as TGTGCCAGCAGCTTAACTCCAGGGTTCCTCTACGAGCAGTACTTC.

The chain has TRBV5-1 and TRBJ2-7; TRBD2 might be the D (6 bases). Trimming shortened V by 0 bases and J by 3 bases, and 10 bases separated the two germline ends. The CDR3 consists of 14 residues. Germline loops: CDR1 SGHRS, CDR2 YFSETQ. The CDR3 coding sequence is TGCGCCAGCAGCTTGGCGGGGGACGTCTACGAGCAGTACTTC. Translating gives CASSLAGDVYEQYF.

The chain links TRBV19 to TRBJ1-5; TRBD1 agrees at 7 bases. The trim removed 5 bases at V and 2 bases at J, leaving 6 bases unmatched. The germline gives CDR1 LNHDA, CDR2 SQIVND (reference sequence). The CDR3 has 15 residues. In DNA, the CDR3 is TGTGCCAGTAGTGACATTACAGGGGGCAATCAGCCCCAGCATTTT. Its protein product is CASSDITGGNQPQHF.